One sample yielded the 28 T cell receptor beta chains listed below, sequenced in a study of CD8+ T cells in alopecia areata. Stated treatment: oral pan-JAK inhibitor, 5-10 mg twice daily. cDNA reverse transcribed from extracted RNA served as the sequencing template. Using immunoSEQ multiplex PCR, the repertoire was profiled, and TCRdb retains in-frame clones only, with some absent. The table lists fewer than 150,000 clones, approximately 52% of them singletons, with under 35% in the top ten. The specimen comprised CD8+ T cells sorted from blood, sampled at week 4, from a patient treated with tofacitinib. The receptor source for this set is a human donor with alopecia areata.

This chain connects TRBV29-1 to TRBJ2-7; 8 nucleotides line up with TRBD1. V lost 3 bases and J lost 2; bases outside the gene matches: 6. The CDR3 loop spans 14 amino acids. The germline gives CDR1 SQVTM, CDR2 ANQGSEA. CDR3: CSVDRSGGAYEQYF. CDR3 DNA sequence: TGCAGCGTTGATAGGTCAGGGGGCGCCTACGAGCAGTACTTC.

J is TRBJ2-7 and V is TRBV19; 12 nucleotides line up with TRBD2. The V and J ends lost 4 bases and 1 base, in that order; junction bases with no gene match: 11. This CDR3 region has 18 residues. Germline lookup yields CDR1 LNHDA and CDR2 SQIVND (reference sequence). CDR3 sequence reads: CASSTRLAGELFSYEQYF. In DNA, the CDR3 is TGTGCCAGTAGTACTCGACTAGCGGGAGAACTCTTTTCCTACGAGCAGTACTTC.

The chain combines TRBV5-1 with TRBJ2-4, with TRBD1 matching over 7 bases. Germline assignment: CDR1 SGHRS and CDR2 YFSETQ. J lost 6 bases, V lost 7 bases, and 4 bases had no gene match. This CDR3 comprises 12 residues. The CDR3 sequence is CASRDRLNIQYF. The DNA of the CDR3 is TGCGCCAGCCGGGACAGACTAAACATTCAGTACTTC.

J is TRBJ2-7 and V is TRBV30; 7 bases map to TRBD1. The CDR3 consists of 13 residues. CDR1 is GTSNPN, CDR2 SVGIG, per germline (reference sequence). Trimming at V came to 3 bases and at J to 3 bases, leaving 5 bases not matched to a gene. The CDR3 sequence: CAWSLDRDYEQYF. The DNA of the CDR3 is TGTGCCTGGAGCCTTGACAGGGACTACGAGCAGTACTTC.

The V call is TRBV28, the J call TRBJ2-5; 7 positions agree with TRBD2. The CDR3 is 13 amino acids. V was pared by 6 bases and J by 13 bases, with 14 bases of the junction left unmatched. Germline V gene sequence: CDR1 MDHEN, CDR2 SYDVKM. The CDR3 loop is CASSLGRGPSTYF. The CDR3 DNA reads TGTGCCAGCAGCTTGGGGAGGGGCCCCTCGACGTACTTC.

DNA for the CDR3: TGTGCCAGCAGTTTACCAGCGGTCCAAGAGACCCAGTACTTC. It is translated as CASSLPAVQETQYF. The chain recombines TRBV28 with TRBJ2-5; D is perhaps TRBD2 (5 bases). Germline assignment: CDR1 MDHEN and CDR2 SYDVKM. This CDR3 is 14 amino acids long. Trimming took 2 bases from V and 1 from J, leaving 8 bases between them.

This clone was detected a few times. Here the CDR3 reads CASRSDTQYF. In DNA form, the CDR3 reads TGTGCCAGCAGATCAGATACGCAGTATTTT. The V gene is TRBV9, the J gene TRBJ2-3; no clear D. The CDR3 loop spans 10 amino acids. V lost 5 bases, J lost 4 bases, and 2 bases lay in between. Germline V gene data show CDR1 as SGDLS and CDR2 as YYNGEE.

This CDR3 reads CASSGGGSLYTEAFF. The DNA of the CDR3 is TGTGCCAGCAGTGGGGGCGGGTCCCTTTACACTGAAGCTTTCTTT. This chain joins TRBV25-1 and TRBJ1-1, with a weak D call TRBD1 (5 bases). This CDR3 spans 15 amino acids. Germline V gene sequence: CDR1 MGHDK, CDR2 SYGVNS. V was clipped by 4 bases and J by 3 bases, with 15 bases between them.

This chain joins TRBV30 and TRBJ1-1; 9 bases are shared with TRBD1. The V and J ends lost 1 base and 7 bases, in that order; junction bases with no gene match: 16. The CDR3 consists of 17 residues. Germline V gene sequence: CDR1 GTSNPN, CDR2 SVGIG (reference sequence). Written as DNA, the CDR3 is TGTGCCTGGAGTGACGACGGGGGGACAGGGAGTTGGGGTGAAGCTTTCTTT. Its translation: CAWSDDGGTGSWGEAFF. Using reference TRBV30 and TRBJ1-1 for the parts outside the CDR3, the full variable domain is SQTIHQWPATLVQPVGSPLSLECTVEGTSNPNLYWYRQAAGRGLQLLFYSVGIGQISSEVPQNLSASRPQDRQFILSSKKLLLSDSGFYLCAWSDDGGTGSWGEAFFGQGTRLTVV.

This clone was observed a handful of times. The rearrangement uses TRBV29-1 and TRBJ2-6; D is uncertain. V gave up 4 bases and J gave up 2 bases, with 12 bases separating them. Germline V gene sequence: CDR1 SQVTM, CDR2 ANQGSEA. The CDR3 spans 15 residues. In DNA form, the CDR3 reads TGCAGCGTTGTTGTACAGCACCCTGGGGCCAACGTCCTGACTTTC. Translated, it gives CSVVVQHPGANVLTF.

This clone was found a few times. Other DNA sequences in this specimen translate into the identical CDR3. This chain uses TRBV30 with TRBJ1-1; D gene unclear. CDR1 is GTSNPN, CDR2 SVGIG, per germline (reference sequence). V was pared by 0 bases and J by 1 base, with 6 bases between. There are 13 residues in the CDR3. The CDR3 bases are TGTGCCTGGAGTGTACTGGAGAACACTGAAGCTTTCTTT. Translated, it gives CAWSVLENTEAFF.

This clone turned up a few times. The chain recombines TRBV2 with TRBJ2-7; D not certain. This CDR3 region has 14 residues. CDR1 is SNHLY and CDR2 is FYNNEI in the germline V gene. Trimming cost V 2 bases and J 3 bases, with 11 bases left between them. The CDR3 here is CASSESRILYEQYF. The CDR3 region has the DNA TGTGCCAGCAGTGAATCCAGAATTCTCTACGAGCAGTACTTC. The whole variable domain, filled in from reference TRBV2 and TRBJ2-7, reads EPEVTQTPSHQVTQMGQEVILRCVPISNHLYFYWYRQILGQKVEFLVSFYNNEISEKSEIFDDQFSVERPDGSNFTLKIRSTKLEDSAMYFCASSESRILYEQYFGPGTRLTVT.

The rearrangement joins TRBV4-1 to TRBJ2-7; no definite D call. The CDR3 extends over 14 amino acids. Trimming stripped 2 bases from V and 3 bases from J, with 11 bases between. Germline V lookup: CDR1 MGHRA, CDR2 YSYEKL. CDR3 coding DNA: TGCGCCAGCAGCCAATTACTGTTGAACTACGAGCAGTACTTC. This sequence encodes CASSQLLLNYEQYF.

Here the CDR3 DNA reads TGTGCCAGCAGCCAACGACTAGCGGGGCAAGAGACCCAGTACTTC. It codes for CASSQRLAGQETQYF. V usage is TRBV2 and J usage is TRBJ2-5; the match to TRBD2 covers 11 bases. CDR3 length equals 15 residues. Germline V gives CDR1 SNHLY, CDR2 FYNNEI. The ends lost 6 bases at V and 2 bases at J; junction bases unmatched: 5.

The CDR3 sequence is CASRGVGNIQYF. Here the CDR3 DNA reads TGTGCCTCCCGGGGAGTAGGTAACATTCAGTACTTC. The chain combines TRBV11-2 with TRBJ2-4; perhaps TRBD2 as D (5 bases). This CDR3 is 12 amino acids long. Germline V gene data show CDR1 as SGHAT and CDR2 as FQNNGV. The V and J ends lost 11 bases and 7 bases respectively, with 15 bases between them.

This sequence joins TRBV27 and TRBJ1-1; 11 bases are a match to TRBD1. This CDR3 is 14 amino acids long. The germline V gene has CDR1 MNHEY and CDR2 SMNVEV (reference sequence). V dropped 5 bases and J dropped 4; count of bases not matched to a gene: 3. Written as DNA, the CDR3 is TGTGCCAGCAGTGTGGGGACAGGGGGCACTGAAGCTTTCTTT. This sequence encodes CASSVGTGGTEAFF.

The V call is TRBV7-9, the J call TRBJ2-7; D is ambiguous. Germline CDR1 reads SEHNR; CDR2 reads FQNEAQ (reference sequence). Between the trimmed V and J ends, which lost 1 base and 3 bases, there was a span of 10 bases. The CDR3 loop spans 14 amino acids. The CDR3 DNA sequence: TGTGCCAGCAGCTTAGTGTCTCAGAGCTACGAGCAGTACTTC. It codes for CASSLVSQSYEQYF.

The genes are TRBV28 and TRBJ1-1; 7 positions match TRBD1. Germline CDR1 and CDR2: MDHEN and SYDVKM. With V trimmed by 5 bases and J by 3 bases, 3 bases remained unmatched. The CDR3 contains 13 residues. The CDR3 protein is CASSPQGDTEAFF. The CDR3, as DNA: TGTGCCAGCAGTCCTCAGGGGGACACTGAAGCTTTCTTT. Filled out from reference TRBV28 and TRBJ1-1, the complete variable domain reads DVKVTQSSRYLVKRTGEKVFLECVQDMDHENMFWYRQDPGLGLRLIYFSYDVKMKEKGDIPEGYSVSREKKERFSLILESASTNQTSMYLCASSPQGDTEAFFGQGTRLTVV.

This clone is a singleton in its sample. The V and J genes are TRBV5-1 and TRBJ1-1; no clear D. V shed 2 bases and J shed 1 base, with 6 bases lying between them. Germline loops: CDR1 SGHRS, CDR2 YFSETQ. The CDR3 loop spans 13 amino acids. The CDR3 protein is CASSFGGNTEAFF. In DNA form, the CDR3 reads TGCGCCAGCAGCTTCGGAGGGAACACTGAAGCTTTCTTT.

The chain is built from TRBV30 and TRBJ2-1; TRBD1 matches 10 bases. Trimming took 5 bases from V and 8 from J; bases not matched to a gene: 6. Germline assignment: CDR1 GTSNPN and CDR2 SVGIG (reference sequence). This CDR3 region has 13 residues. The chain's CDR3 is CAWDRGLGDEQFF. Written as DNA, the CDR3 is TGTGCCTGGGACAGGGGGCTAGGCGATGAGCAGTTCTTC.

This clone was counted many times. J is TRBJ2-7 and V is TRBV4-3; D is uncertain. This CDR3 region has 15 residues. V shed 2 bases and J shed 0 bases, with 11 bases lying between them. Germline assignment: CDR1 LGHNA and CDR2 YSLEER. The CDR3 bases are TGCGCCAGCAGCCAATTCATAGGGCCCTCCTACGAGCAGTACTTC. It yields the protein CASSQFIGPSYEQYF.

The sample holds a few counts of this clone. The chain joins TRBV29-1 to TRBJ2-7; TRBD1 matches at 7 bases. CDR1 and CDR2 from the germline V gene are SQVTM and ANQGSEA. This CDR3 is 12 amino acids long. The junction had 3 bases not matched to a gene; V was cut back by 4 bases and J by 3 bases. Written as DNA, the CDR3 is TGCAGCGTTGGGACAGGTTTCTACGAGCAGTACTTC. Its translation: CSVGTGFYEQYF.

The CDR3 reads CAWSVGSSYEQYF. The CDR3, as DNA: TGTGCCTGGAGTGTTGGCTCCTCCTACGAGCAGTACTTC. J is TRBJ2-7 and V is TRBV30; D unclear. Germline lookup yields CDR1 GTSNPN and CDR2 SVGIG (reference sequence). The CDR3 spans 13 residues. Trimming cost V 0 bases and J 0 bases, with 6 bases left between them.

The chain employs TRBV29-1 and TRBJ2-1; perhaps TRBD2 as D (5 bases). This CDR3 contains 16 residues. V was clipped by 3 bases and J by 1 base, with 16 bases between them. Germline values: CDR1 SQVTM, CDR2 ANQGSEA. Here the CDR3 reads CSVDWRMEGSYNEQFF. The CDR3, as DNA: TGCAGCGTTGACTGGAGGATGGAAGGGTCCTACAATGAGCAGTTCTTC.

The chain uses TRBV30 and TRBJ1-1; D perhaps matches TRBD1 (6 bases). V was pared by 3 bases and J by 4 bases, with 12 bases between. Germline lookup yields CDR1 GTSNPN and CDR2 SVGIG (reference sequence). This CDR3 region has 13 residues. CDR3 sequence reads: CAWRTTGSTEAFF. The CDR3 nucleotides are TGTGCCTGGAGAACTACAGGGAGCACTGAAGCTTTCTTT.

The sample holds one count of this clone. The V and J genes are TRBV5-6 and TRBJ2-5; no clear D. The CDR3 has 15 residues. The ends were cut back, 0 bases at V and 4 bases at J, with 13 bases in the middle. The germline CDR1 and CDR2 sequences are SGHDT and YYEEEE. CDR3 in amino acids: CASSLDPSVGETQYF. In DNA form, the CDR3 reads TGTGCCAGCAGCTTGGATCCGTCGGTCGGAGAGACCCAGTACTTC.

As regards this clone: One end of the junction varies from germline; a read error may be responsible. This chain connects TRBV29-1 to TRBJ2-6, with 8 bases lining up with TRBD1. This CDR3 comprises 16 residues. The V gene's germline CDR1 is SQVTM and CDR2 ANQGSEA. The CDR3 DNA reads TGCAGCGTCGAAGGACAGGGCACGACTGGGGCCAACGTCCTGACTTTC. The encoded protein is CSVEGQGTTGANVLTF.

V gene TRBV5-1 combines with J gene TRBJ1-6; 7 positions agree with TRBD1. The CDR3 is made up of 14 amino acids. V gave up 2 bases and J gave up 7 bases; unmatched junction bases: 3. Per the germline V gene, CDR1 is SGHRS and CDR2 is YFSETQ. CDR3 sequence (DNA): TGCGCCAGCAGCTTCAGGGGGGACAATTCACCCCTCCACTTT. Translation: CASSFRGDNSPLHF.